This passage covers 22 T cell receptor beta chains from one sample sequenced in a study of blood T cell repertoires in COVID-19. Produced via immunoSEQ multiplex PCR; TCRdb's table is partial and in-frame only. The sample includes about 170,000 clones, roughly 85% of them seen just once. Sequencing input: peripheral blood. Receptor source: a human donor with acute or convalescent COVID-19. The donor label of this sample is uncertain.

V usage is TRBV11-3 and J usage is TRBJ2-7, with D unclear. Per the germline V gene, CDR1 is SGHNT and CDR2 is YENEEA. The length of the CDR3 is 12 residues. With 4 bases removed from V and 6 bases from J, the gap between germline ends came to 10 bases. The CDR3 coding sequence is TGTGCCAGCAGCTCTACCTCGGGCGAGCAGTACTTC. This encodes CASSSTSGEQYF.

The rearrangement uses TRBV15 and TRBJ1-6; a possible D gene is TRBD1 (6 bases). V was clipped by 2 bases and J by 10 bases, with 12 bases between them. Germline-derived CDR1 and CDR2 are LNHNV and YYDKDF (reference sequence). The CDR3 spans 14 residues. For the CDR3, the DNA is TGTGCCACCAGCAGAACAGGGAAGGTATCACCCCTCCACTTT. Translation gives CATSRTGKVSPLHF.

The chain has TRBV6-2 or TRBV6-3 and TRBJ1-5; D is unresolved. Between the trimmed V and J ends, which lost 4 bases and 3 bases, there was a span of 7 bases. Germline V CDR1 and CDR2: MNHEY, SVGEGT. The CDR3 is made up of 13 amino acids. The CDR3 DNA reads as TGTGCCAGCAGTTCACACAACAATCAGCCCCAGCATTTT. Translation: CASSSHNNQPQHF.

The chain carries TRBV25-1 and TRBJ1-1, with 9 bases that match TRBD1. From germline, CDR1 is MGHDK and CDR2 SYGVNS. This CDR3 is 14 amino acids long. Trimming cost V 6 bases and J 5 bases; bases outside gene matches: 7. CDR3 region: CASRGWDRATEAFF. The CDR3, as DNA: TGTGCCAGCAGGGGATGGGACAGGGCTACTGAAGCTTTCTTT.

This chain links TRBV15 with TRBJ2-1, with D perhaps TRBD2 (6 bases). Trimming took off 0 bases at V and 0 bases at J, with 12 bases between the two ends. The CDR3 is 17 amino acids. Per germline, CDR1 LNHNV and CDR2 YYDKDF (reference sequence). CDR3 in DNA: TGTGCCACCAGCAGAGATCGGCGGGGTCGCTCCTACAATGAGCAGTTCTTC. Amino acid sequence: CATSRDRRGRSYNEQFF.

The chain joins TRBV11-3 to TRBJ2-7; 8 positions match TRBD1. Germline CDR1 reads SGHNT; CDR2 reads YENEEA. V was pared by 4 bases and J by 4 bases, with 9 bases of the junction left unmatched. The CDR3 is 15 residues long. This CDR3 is CASSSRQGQAYEQYF. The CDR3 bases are TGTGCCAGCAGCTCCCGACAGGGGCAAGCTTACGAGCAGTACTTC.

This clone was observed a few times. The CDR3 protein is CASSPLASGGAGSGANVLTF. CDR3 nucleotides: TGCGCCAGCAGCCCCCTAGCATCCGGGGGAGCTGGTTCTGGGGCCAACGTCCTGACTTTC. V usage is TRBV5-1 and J usage is TRBJ2-6; possibly TRBD2 for D (6 bases). Between the trimmed V and J ends, which lost 4 bases and 1 base, there was a span of 24 bases. Germline CDR1 is SGHRS and CDR2 is YFSETQ. The CDR3 runs 20 residues.

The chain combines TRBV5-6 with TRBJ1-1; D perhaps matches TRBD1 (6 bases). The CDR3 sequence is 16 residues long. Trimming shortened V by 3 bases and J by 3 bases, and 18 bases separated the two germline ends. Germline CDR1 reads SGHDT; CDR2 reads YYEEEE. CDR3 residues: CASSSVLAGAYTEAFF. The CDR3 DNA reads TGTGCCAGCAGCTCGGTCTTGGCAGGGGCGTACACTGAAGCTTTCTTT.

The CDR3: CASSPYDLAGGETQYF. The CDR3, as DNA: TGTGCCAGCTCCCCGTACGATCTAGCGGGGGGAGAGACCCAGTACTTC. The chain couples TRBV18 to TRBJ2-5; 11 bases agree with TRBD2. The CDR3 sequence is 16 residues long. Germline V CDR1 and CDR2: KGHSH, LQKENI. V trimming: 6 bases; J trimming: 4 bases; junction bases outside the gene matches: 10.

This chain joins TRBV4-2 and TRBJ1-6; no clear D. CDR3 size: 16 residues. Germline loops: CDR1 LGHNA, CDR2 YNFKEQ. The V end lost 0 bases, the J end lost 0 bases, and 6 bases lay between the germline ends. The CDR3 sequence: CASSQDGGSYNSPLHF. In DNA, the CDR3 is TGTGCCAGCAGCCAAGATGGCGGCTCCTATAATTCACCCCTCCACTTT.

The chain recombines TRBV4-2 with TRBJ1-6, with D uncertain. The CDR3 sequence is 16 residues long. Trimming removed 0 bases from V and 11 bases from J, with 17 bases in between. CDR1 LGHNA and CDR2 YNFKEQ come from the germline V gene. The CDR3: CASSQESKAPGAPLHF. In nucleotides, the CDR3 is TGTGCCAGCAGCCAAGAATCCAAGGCCCCCGGGGCACCCCTCCACTTT.

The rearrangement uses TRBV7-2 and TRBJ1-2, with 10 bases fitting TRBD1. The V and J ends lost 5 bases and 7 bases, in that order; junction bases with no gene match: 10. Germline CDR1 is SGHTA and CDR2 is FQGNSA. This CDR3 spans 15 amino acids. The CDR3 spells CASSLQLGQGGGYTF. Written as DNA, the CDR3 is TGTGCCAGCAGCCTTCAACTCGGACAGGGGGGTGGCTACACCTTC.

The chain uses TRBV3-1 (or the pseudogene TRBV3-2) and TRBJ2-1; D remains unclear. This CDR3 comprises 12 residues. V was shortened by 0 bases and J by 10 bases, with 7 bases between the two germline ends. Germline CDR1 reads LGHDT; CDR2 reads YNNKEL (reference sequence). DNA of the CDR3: TGTGCCAGCAGCCAAGACAGCAGGGAGCAGTTCTTC. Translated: CASSQDSREQFF.

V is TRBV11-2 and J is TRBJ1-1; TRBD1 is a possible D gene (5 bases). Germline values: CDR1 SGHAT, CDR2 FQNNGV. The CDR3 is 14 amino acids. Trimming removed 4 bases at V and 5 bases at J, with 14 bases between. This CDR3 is CASSWEGSGTEAFF. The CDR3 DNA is TGTGCCAGCAGCTGGGAGGGCTCAGGGACTGAAGCTTTCTTT.

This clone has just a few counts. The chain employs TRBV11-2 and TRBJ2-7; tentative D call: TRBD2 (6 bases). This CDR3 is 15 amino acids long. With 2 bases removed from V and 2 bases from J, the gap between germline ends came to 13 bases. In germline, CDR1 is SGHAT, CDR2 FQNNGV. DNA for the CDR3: TGTGCCAGCAGCTTAAGTCGCGGGACCGCCTACGAGCAGTACTTC. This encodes CASSLSRGTAYEQYF.

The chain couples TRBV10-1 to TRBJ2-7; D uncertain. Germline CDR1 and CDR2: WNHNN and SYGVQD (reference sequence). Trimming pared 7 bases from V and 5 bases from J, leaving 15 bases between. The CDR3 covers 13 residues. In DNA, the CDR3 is TGCGCCAGCAACTCCGCGGCAGAGGACGAGCAGTACTTC. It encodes CASNSAAEDEQYF.

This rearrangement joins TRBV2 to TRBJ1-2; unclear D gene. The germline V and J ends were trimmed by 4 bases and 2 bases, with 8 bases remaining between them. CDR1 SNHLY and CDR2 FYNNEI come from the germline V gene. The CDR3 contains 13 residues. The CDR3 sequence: CASSVSRNYGYTF. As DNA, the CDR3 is TGTGCCAGCAGTGTGTCCAGGAACTATGGCTACACCTTC.

The CDR3 DNA is TGTGCCAGCAGTTCCCAGTACAGGGAGGGCTACACCTTC. This gives the protein CASSSQYREGYTF. The J gene is TRBJ1-2, the V gene TRBV28; tentative D call: TRBD1 (6 bases). The CDR3 spans 13 residues. V gave up 4 bases and J gave up 8 bases, with 14 bases separating them. Germline CDR1 and CDR2: MDHEN and SYDVKM.

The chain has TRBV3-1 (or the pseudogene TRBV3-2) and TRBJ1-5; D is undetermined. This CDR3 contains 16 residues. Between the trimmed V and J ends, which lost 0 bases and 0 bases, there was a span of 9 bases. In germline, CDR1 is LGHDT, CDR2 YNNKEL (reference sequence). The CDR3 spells CASSQDPPGSNQPQHF. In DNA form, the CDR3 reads TGTGCCAGCAGCCAAGATCCCCCAGGTAGCAATCAGCCCCAGCATTTT.

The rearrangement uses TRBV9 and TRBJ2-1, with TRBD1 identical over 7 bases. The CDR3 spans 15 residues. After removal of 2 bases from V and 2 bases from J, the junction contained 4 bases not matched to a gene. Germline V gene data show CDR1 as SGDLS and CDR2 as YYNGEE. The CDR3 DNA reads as TGTGCCAGCAGCGTTACCGGGACAGCCTACAATGAGCAGTTCTTC. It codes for CASSVTGTAYNEQFF.

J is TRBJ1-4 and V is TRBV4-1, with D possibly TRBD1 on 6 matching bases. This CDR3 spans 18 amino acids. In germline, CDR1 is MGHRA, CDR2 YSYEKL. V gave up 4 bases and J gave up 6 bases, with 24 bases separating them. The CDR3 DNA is TGCGCCAGCAGCCTCCAACAGGGCCCAGGGCCTTCGGATGAAAAACTGTTTTTT. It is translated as CASSLQQGPGPSDEKLFF.

The CDR3 coding sequence is TGTGCCAGTAGTCACCGCCAGGGTCGTGGTGAAAAACTGTTTTTT. This sequence encodes CASSHRQGRGEKLFF. The gene calls are TRBV19 and TRBJ1-4, with a possible D match to TRBD1 (5 bases). Germline values: CDR1 LNHDA, CDR2 SQIVND (reference sequence). Trimming pared 5 bases from V and 7 bases from J, leaving 17 bases between. This CDR3 is built from 15 residues.